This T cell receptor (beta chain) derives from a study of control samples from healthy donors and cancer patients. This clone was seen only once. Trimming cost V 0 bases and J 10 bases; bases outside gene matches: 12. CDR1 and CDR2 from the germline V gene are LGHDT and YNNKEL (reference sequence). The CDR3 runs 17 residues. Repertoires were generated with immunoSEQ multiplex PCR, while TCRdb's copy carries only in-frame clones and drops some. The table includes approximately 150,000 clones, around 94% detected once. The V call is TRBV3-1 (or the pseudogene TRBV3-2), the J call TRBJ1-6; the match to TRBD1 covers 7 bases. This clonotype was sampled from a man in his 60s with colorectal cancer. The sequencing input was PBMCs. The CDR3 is CASSQDWGGTVLSPLHF. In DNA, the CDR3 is TGTGCCAGCAGCCAAGATTGGGGCGGGACAGTTTTGTCACCCCTCCACTTT.